The present T cell receptor beta chain was sequenced within a study of blood T cell repertoires in COVID-19. The V gene's germline CDR1 is MDHEN and CDR2 SYDVKM. V shed 5 bases and J 4 bases; nucleotides not matched to a gene: 7. This CDR3 has 14 residues. Clones were read by immunoSEQ multiplex PCR, and TCRdb kept only the in-frame ones, dropping some. The sample shows about 250,000 clones, less than 90% of them seen only once. Adults between roughly 18 and 90 years of age took part from fewer than 30 US areas. Recovered Cohort 3 donors showed two negative PCRs, clearance, or symptom resolution. The sequence came from a woman in her forties or fifties who had recovered from COVID-19. Sequencing was performed on PBMCs or T cells enriched from blood (not recorded which). The chain combines TRBV28 with TRBJ1-2; 7 bases map to TRBD1. The CDR3 region has the DNA TGTGCCAGCAGTCCCCGGGACAGATTCTATGGCTACACCTTC. This sequence encodes CASSPRDRFYGYTF.